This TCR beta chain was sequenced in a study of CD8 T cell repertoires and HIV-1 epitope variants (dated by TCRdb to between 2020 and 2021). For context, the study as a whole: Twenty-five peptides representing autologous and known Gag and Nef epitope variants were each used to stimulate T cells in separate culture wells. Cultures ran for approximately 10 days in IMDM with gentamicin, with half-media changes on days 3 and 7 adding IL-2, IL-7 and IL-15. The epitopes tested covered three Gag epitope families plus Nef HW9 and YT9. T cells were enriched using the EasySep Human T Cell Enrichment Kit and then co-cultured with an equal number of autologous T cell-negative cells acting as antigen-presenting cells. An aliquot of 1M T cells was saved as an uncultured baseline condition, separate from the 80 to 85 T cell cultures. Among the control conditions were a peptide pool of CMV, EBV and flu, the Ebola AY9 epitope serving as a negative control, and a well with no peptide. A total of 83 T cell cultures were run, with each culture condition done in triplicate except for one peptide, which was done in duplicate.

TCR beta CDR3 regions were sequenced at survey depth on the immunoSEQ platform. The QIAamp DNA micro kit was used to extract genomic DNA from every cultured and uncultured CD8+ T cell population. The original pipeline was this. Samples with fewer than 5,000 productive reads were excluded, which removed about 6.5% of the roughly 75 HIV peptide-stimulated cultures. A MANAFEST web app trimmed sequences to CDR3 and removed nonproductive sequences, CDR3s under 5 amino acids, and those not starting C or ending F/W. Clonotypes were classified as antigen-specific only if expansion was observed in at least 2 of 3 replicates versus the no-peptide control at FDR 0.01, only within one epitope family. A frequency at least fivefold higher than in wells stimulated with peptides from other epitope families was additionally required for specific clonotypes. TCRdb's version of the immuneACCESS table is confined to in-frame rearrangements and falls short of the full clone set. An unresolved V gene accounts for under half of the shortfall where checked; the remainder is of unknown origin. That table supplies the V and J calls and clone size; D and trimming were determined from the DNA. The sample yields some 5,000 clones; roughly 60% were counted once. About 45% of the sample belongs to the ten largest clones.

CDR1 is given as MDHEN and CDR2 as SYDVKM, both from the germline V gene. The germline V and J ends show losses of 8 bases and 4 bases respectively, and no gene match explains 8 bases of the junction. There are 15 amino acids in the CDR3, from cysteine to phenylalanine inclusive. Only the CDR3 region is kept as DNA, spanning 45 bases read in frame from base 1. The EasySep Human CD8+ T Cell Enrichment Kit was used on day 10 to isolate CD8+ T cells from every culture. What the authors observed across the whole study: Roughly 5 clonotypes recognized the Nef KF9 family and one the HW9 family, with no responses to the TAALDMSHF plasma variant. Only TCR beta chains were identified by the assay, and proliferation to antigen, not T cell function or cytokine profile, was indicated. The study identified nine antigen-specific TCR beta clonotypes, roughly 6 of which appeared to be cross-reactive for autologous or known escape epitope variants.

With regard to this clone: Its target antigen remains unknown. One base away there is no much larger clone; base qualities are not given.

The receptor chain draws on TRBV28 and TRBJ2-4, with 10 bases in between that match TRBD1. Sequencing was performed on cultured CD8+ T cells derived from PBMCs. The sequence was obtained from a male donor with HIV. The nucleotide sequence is TGTGCCAGCGCGTCCGGGACAGGGGATAAAAACATTCAGTACTTC. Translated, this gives CASASGTGDKNIQYF.